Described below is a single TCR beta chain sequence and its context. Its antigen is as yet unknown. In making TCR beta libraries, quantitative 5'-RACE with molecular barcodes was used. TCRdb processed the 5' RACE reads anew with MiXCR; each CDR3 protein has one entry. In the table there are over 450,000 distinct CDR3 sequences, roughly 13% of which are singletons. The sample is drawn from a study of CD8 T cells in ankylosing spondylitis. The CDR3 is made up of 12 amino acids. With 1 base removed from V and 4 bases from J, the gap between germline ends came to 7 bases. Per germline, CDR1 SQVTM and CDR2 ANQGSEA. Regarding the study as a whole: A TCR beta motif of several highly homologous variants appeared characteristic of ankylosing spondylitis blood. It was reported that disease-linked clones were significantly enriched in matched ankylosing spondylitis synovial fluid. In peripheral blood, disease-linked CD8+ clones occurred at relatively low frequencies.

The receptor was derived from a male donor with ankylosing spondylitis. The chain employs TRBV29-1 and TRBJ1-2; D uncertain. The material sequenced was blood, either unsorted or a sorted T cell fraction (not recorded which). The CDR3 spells CSVEVGAYGYTF. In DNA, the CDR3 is TGCAGCGTTGAAGTGGGAGCCTATGGCTACACCTTC.